A single sample gave rise to the 5 T cell receptor beta chains below, sequenced in a study of cytomegalovirus exposure and HLA in healthy donors. The study ran its PCR with 60 Vbeta and 13 Jbeta primers. Clones were sequenced by immunoSEQ multiplex PCR, and TCRdb holds only the in-frame ones, with some missing. The sample records 150,000 or so clones, nearly 80% being singletons. The sample comprised PBMCs. The receptors were sampled from a man younger than 40 in good health and CMV-seropositive.

This chain uses TRBV9 with TRBJ2-5; D might be TRBD1 (7 bases). Germline assignment: CDR1 SGDLS and CDR2 YYNGEE. Trimming cost V 0 bases and J 3 bases, with 12 bases left between them. The CDR3 totals 15 residues. CDR3 DNA: TGTGCCAGCAGCGTAGGCGGAGGGACAGAAGAGACCCAGTACTTC. It translates to CASSVGGGTEETQYF.

This chain links TRBV4-2 with TRBJ2-1; the D gene is possibly TRBD1 (5 bases). Trimming took off 1 base at V and 4 bases at J, with 5 bases between the two ends. The V gene's germline CDR1 is LGHNA and CDR2 YNFKEQ. The CDR3 runs 13 residues. The CDR3 protein is CASSQGQYNEQFF. The CDR3, as DNA: TGTGCCAGCAGCCAAGGACAGTACAATGAGCAGTTCTTC.

The chain couples TRBV28 to TRBJ2-7; D perhaps matches TRBD1 (6 bases). The length of the CDR3 is 14 residues. V lost 7 bases and J 4 bases, leaving 17 bases between the germline ends. The germline gives CDR1 MDHEN, CDR2 SYDVKM. CDR3 coding DNA: TGTGCCAGCACCCCAGTGACAGGACGGTACGAGCAGTACTTC. Its protein is CASTPVTGRYEQYF.

The chain joins TRBV28 to TRBJ1-2; D remains ambiguous. Germline CDR1 reads MDHEN; CDR2 reads SYDVKM. This CDR3 has 14 amino acids. Trimming stripped 8 bases from V and 4 bases from J, with 17 bases between. In nucleotides, the CDR3 is TGTGCCAGCGGGAGGATAACCAGCGCCTATGGCTACACCTTC. It encodes CASGRITSAYGYTF.

The V call is TRBV2, the J call TRBJ2-1; TRBD1 is a possible D gene (5 bases). The CDR3 sequence is 13 residues long. Germline CDR1 is SNHLY and CDR2 is FYNNEI. Trimming stripped 6 bases from V and 4 bases from J, with 10 bases between. CDR3 sequence reads: CASSLTEYNEQFF. The CDR3 DNA follows: TGTGCCAGCAGCTTGACAGAATACAATGAGCAGTTCTTC.